This T cell receptor beta chain originates from a study of cytomegalovirus exposure and HLA in healthy donors. Study-level findings and limits: Cytomegalovirus-associated TCR beta chains were listed, numbering roughly 150. A prior analysis recorded that most TCR beta V segments were productive about 87% or about 30% of the time.

Each donor was healthy, and each was a bone marrow donor. This clone came up once. Antigen: not known. With 2 bases removed from V and 4 bases from J, the gap between germline ends came to 8 bases. The CDR3 runs to 12 residues. Germline V gene data show CDR1 as SQVTM and CDR2 as ANQGSEA. Vbeta (60) and Jbeta (13) primers were used in the PCR. Sequenced by immunoSEQ multiplex PCR; TCRdb stores in-frame clones only, minus some. This sample has 150,000 or so clones, with approximately 80% found just once. The sample taken for sequencing was PBMCs. The TCR originated in a man aged 50 to 60 in good health and CMV-seropositive. The rearrangement links TRBV29-1 to TRBJ1-2, with D possibly being TRBD1 (6 bases). The CDR3 region is CSVEQGSYGYTF. The CDR3 nucleotides are TGCAGCGTTGAACAGGGGTCCTATGGCTACACCTTC.